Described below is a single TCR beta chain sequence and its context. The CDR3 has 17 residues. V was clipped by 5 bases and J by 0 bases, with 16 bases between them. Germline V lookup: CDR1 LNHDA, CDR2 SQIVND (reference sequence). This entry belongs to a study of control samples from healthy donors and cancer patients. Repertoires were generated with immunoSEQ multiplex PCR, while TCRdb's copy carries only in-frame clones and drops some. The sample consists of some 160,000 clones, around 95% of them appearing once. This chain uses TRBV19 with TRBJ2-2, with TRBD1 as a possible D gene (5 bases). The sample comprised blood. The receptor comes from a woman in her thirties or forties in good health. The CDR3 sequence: CASSRFEDTTNTGELFF. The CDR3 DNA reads TGTGCCAGTAGTCGTTTTGAGGACACCACGAACACCGGGGAGCTGTTTTTT.